The 5 T cell receptor beta chains in this list originate from one sample, sequenced in a study of cytomegalovirus exposure and HLA in healthy donors. The primer mix had 60 Vbeta and 13 Jbeta primers. Produced via immunoSEQ multiplex PCR; TCRdb's table is partial and in-frame only. This sample has 100,000 to 150,000 clones, with around three quarters found just once. Material: PBMCs. The receptors stem from a woman between 55 and 75 years old in good health and CMV-seropositive.

CDR3 nucleotide sequence: TGCGCCAGCAGCTTGGTTGGGGGACTTGGGAACGAGCAGTACTTC. This gives the protein CASSLVGGLGNEQYF. The rearrangement links TRBV5-1 to TRBJ2-7; TRBD2 might be the D (6 bases). Deletions cut 0 bases from V and 5 bases from J, with 15 bases between. CDR1 is SGHRS and CDR2 is YFSETQ in the germline V gene. The CDR3 sequence is 15 residues long. The complete variable domain, with remaining parts taken from reference TRBV5-1 and TRBJ2-7, reads KAGVTQTPRYLIKTRGQQVTLSCSPISGHRSVSWYQQTPGQGLQFLFEYFSETQRNKGNFPGRFSGRQFSNSRSEMNVSTLELGDSALYLCASSLVGGLGNEQYFGPGTRLTVT.

V gene TRBV6-5 combines with J gene TRBJ1-1; maybe TRBD1 (5 bases). The germline CDR1 and CDR2 sequences are MNHEY and SVGAGI. This CDR3 is built from 15 residues. V lost 4 bases and J 4 bases, leaving 16 bases between the germline ends. The CDR3 DNA follows: TGTGCCAGCAGTTCCCCCCGAACAGGCCGCACTGAAGCTTTCTTT. Translating gives CASSSPRTGRTEAFF.

The chain couples TRBV5-1 to TRBJ1-6, with 10 bases matching TRBD1. V lost 2 bases to trimming and J lost 7 bases; unmatched junction nucleotides: 3. Per germline, CDR1 SGHRS and CDR2 YFSETQ. The CDR3 runs to 15 residues. CDR3 nucleotides: TGCGCCAGCAGCTTTACGGGACAGGGGAATTCACCCCTCCACTTT. Its protein is CASSFTGQGNSPLHF.

This clone was observed once. CDR3 sequence (DNA): TGTGCCAGCAGCTTAGGACAGGGGGCCGGGAACACTGAAGCTTTCTTT. As protein: CASSLGQGAGNTEAFF. The V gene is TRBV11-1, the J gene TRBJ1-1; 10 nucleotides align to TRBD1. The germline V gene has CDR1 SGHAT and CDR2 FQDESV (reference sequence). This CDR3 is built from 16 residues. V lost 1 base and J lost 1; bases outside the gene matches: 3. Full variable domain (missing parts from reference TRBV11-1 and TRBJ1-1): EAEVAQSPRYKITEKSQAVAFWCDPISGHATLYWYRQILGQGPELLVQFQDESVVDDSQLPKDRFSAERLKGVDSTLKIQPAELGDSAMYLCASSLGQGAGNTEAFFGQGTRLTVV.

V usage is TRBV7-9 and J usage is TRBJ1-5; tentatively, D is TRBD1 (5 bases). CDR1 and CDR2 from the germline V gene are SEHNR and FQNEAQ (reference sequence). The CDR3 is made up of 14 amino acids. The V end was cut by 3 bases, the J end by 0 bases, with 6 bases between. CDR3 sequence (DNA): TGTGCCAGCAGCTTTGGGGCTAGCAATCAGCCCCAGCATTTT. Translated, it gives CASSFGASNQPQHF.